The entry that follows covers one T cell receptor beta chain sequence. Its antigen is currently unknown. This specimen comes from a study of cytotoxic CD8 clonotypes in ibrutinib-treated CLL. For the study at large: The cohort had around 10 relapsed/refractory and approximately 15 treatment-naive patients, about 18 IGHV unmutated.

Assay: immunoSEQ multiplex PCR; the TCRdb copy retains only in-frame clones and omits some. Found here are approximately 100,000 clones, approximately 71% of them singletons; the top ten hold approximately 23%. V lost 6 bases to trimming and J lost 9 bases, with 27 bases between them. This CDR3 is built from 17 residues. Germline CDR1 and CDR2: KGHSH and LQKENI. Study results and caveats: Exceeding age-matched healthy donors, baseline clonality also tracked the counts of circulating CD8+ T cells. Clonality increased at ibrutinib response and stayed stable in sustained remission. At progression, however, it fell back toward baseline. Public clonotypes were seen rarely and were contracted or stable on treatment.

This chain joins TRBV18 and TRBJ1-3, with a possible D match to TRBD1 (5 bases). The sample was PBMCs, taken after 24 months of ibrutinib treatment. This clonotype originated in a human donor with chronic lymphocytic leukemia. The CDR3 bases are TGTGCCAGCTCCCCCATCGCAGGGCCAAAGCTGGAGGCCACCATATATTTT. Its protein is CASSPIAGPKLEATIYF. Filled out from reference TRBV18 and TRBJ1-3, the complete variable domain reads NAGVMQNPRHLVRRRGQEARLRCSPMKGHSHVYWYRQLPEEGLKFMVYLQKENIIDESGMPKERFSAEFPKEGPSILRIQQVVRGDSAAYFCASSPIAGPKLEATIYFGEGSWLTVV.